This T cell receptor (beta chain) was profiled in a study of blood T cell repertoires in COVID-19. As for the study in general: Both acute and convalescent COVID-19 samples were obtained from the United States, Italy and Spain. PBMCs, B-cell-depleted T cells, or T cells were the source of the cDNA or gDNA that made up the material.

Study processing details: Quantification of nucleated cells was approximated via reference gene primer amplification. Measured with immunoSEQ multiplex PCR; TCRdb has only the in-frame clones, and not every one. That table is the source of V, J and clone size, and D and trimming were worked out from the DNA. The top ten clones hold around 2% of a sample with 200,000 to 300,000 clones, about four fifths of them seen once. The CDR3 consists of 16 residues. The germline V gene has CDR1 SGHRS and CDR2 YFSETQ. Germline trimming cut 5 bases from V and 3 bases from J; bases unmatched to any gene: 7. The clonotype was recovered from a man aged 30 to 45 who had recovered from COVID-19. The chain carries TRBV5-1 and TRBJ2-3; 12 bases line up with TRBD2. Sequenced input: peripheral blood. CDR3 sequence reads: CASRHPSGGVTDTQYF. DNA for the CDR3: TGCGCCAGCAGACATCCTAGCGGGGGGGTTACAGATACGCAGTATTTT.